The 13 T cell receptor beta chains listed next were all sequenced from one sample in a study of shared clonotypes between healthy human individuals. Data came from immunoSEQ multiplex PCR; TCRdb stores just in-frame clones and leaves some out. The table lists about 1.5 million clones, 95% to 99% of them singletons. Source material: naive CD4+ T cells sorted from blood. Subset denoted: CD45RA+ positively selected. These receptor sequences come from a man in his thirties or forties in good health.

The V and J genes are TRBV19 and TRBJ1-5, with TRBD1 as a possible D gene (6 bases). The CDR3 has 18 amino acids. CDR1 LNHDA and CDR2 SQIVND come from the germline V gene (reference sequence). The V end lost 3 bases, the J end lost 6 bases, and 24 bases lay between the germline ends. The CDR3 here is CASSIVAQGRSFVQPQHF. CDR3 nucleotides: TGTGCCAGTAGTATTGTGGCACAGGGACGCTCGTTTGTTCAGCCCCAGCATTTT.

This rearrangement joins TRBV6-1 to TRBJ1-2, with 7 bases identical to TRBD1. This CDR3 is built from 17 residues. V shed 4 bases and J 0 bases; nucleotides not matched to a gene: 11. Germline V gene lookup returns CDR1 MNHNS and CDR2 SASEGT. In nucleotides, the CDR3 is TGTGCCAGCAGTGGAGCCCGGGACAGAACTTCTAACTATGGCTACACCTTC. Translation gives CASSGARDRTSNYGYTF.

This chain connects TRBV28 to TRBJ2-3; 10 bases line up with TRBD2. This CDR3 is built from 14 residues. The germline V gene has CDR1 MDHEN and CDR2 SYDVKM. V lost 2 bases, J lost 9 bases, and 5 bases stayed unmatched. The CDR3 sequence is CASSLLAGEITQYF. The CDR3 DNA is TGTGCCAGCAGTTTACTAGCGGGAGAAATAACGCAGTATTTT.

The sample holds one count of this clone. Other DNA variants within this sample encode the same CDR3. The rearrangement uses TRBV5-4 and TRBJ1-1; D ambiguous. V lost 2 bases and J lost 0, with 2 bases in between. CDR1 is SGHNT and CDR2 is YYREEE in the germline V gene (reference sequence). CDR3 length equals 12 residues. CDR3 nucleotides: TGTGCCAGCAGCTTAATGAACACTGAAGCTTTCTTT. Translated, it gives CASSLMNTEAFF.

The CDR3 spells CASSAQGGYTEAFF. The CDR3 nucleotides read TGTGCCAGCAGTGCTCAGGGGGGATACACTGAAGCTTTCTTT. This chain uses TRBV6-6 with TRBJ1-1; 7 bases are a match to TRBD1. V shed 5 bases and J 3 bases; nucleotides not matched to a gene: 6. CDR1 and CDR2 from the germline V gene are MNHNY and SVGAGI (reference sequence). The CDR3 extends over 14 amino acids.

The chain has TRBV28 and TRBJ2-7; D is unresolved. This CDR3 comprises 14 residues. From germline, CDR1 is MDHEN and CDR2 SYDVKM. The V and J ends lost 3 bases and 4 bases respectively, with 13 bases between them. The CDR3 DNA sequence: TGTGCCAGCAGTTTCCAGTCCCCAAAATACGAGCAGTACTTC. This sequence encodes CASSFQSPKYEQYF.

The chain combines TRBV5-5 with TRBJ2-5; D is unclear. This CDR3 has 14 amino acids. Trimming stripped 1 base from V and 3 bases from J, with 10 bases between. Germline V lookup: CDR1 SGHKS, CDR2 YYEKEE (reference sequence). CDR3: CASSLMGQKETQYF. CDR3 coding DNA: TGTGCCAGCAGCTTGATGGGTCAGAAAGAGACCCAGTACTTC.

The chain combines TRBV28 with TRBJ1-5, with D perhaps matching TRBD1 (5 bases). Germline-derived CDR1 and CDR2 are MDHEN and SYDVKM. CDR3 length: 15 amino acids. Between the trimmed V and J ends, which lost 5 bases and 7 bases, there was a span of 18 bases. The CDR3 nucleotides are TGTGCCAGCAGTCCCCCTGGCAGGGTACGGCAGCCCCAGCATTTT. This encodes CASSPPGRVRQPQHF.

The CDR3 DNA reads as TGTGCCAGCAGCTTAGTTCGGAGCGGCTCACCCTCGTATGGCTACACCTTC. Amino acids: CASSLVRSGSPSYGYTF. This rearrangement joins TRBV11-2 to TRBJ1-2; D is unresolved. Germline V gene sequence: CDR1 SGHAT, CDR2 FQNNGV. Trimming removed 1 base at V and 5 bases at J, with 20 bases between. The CDR3 extends over 17 amino acids.

This sequence joins TRBV29-1 and TRBJ2-7; either TRBD1 or TRBD2 may supply D (6 bases each). The CDR3 contains 11 residues. Per germline, CDR1 SQVTM and CDR2 ANQGSEA. Trimming took 7 bases from V and 3 from J, leaving 10 bases between them. For the CDR3, the DNA is TGCAGCGGCGGGGACAACTACGAGCAGTACTTC. It is translated as CSGGDNYEQYF.

This clone was seen just once. This chain joins TRBV7-6 and TRBJ2-5; no clear D gene. CDR3 length: 13 residues. The V end lost 4 bases, the J end lost 1 base, and 7 bases lay between the germline ends. Germline V gene sequence: CDR1 SGHVS, CDR2 FNYEAQ. As DNA, the CDR3 is TGTGCCAGCAGCTCTCACCCCCAAGAGACCCAGTACTTC. This codes for CASSSHPQETQYF.

The chain joins TRBV1 to TRBJ1-3; TRBD1 is the table's D call, not checked against the DNA. TRBV1 constitutes a pseudogene. The CDR3 has 14 residues. Written as DNA, the CDR3 is TGCACCAGCAGCCATCGGGACACTGGAAACACCATATATTTT. It codes for CTSSHRDTGNTIYF.

The genes are TRBV10-1 and TRBJ2-1; D might be TRBD2 (5 bases). Germline V gene sequence: CDR1 WNHNN, CDR2 SYGVQD (reference sequence). V gave up 10 bases and J gave up 0 bases, with 13 bases separating them. This CDR3 comprises 14 residues. Here the CDR3 DNA reads TGCGCCACCTCTCCAGGAGGCTCCTACAATGAGCAGTTCTTC. Translation: CATSPGGSYNEQFF.